These 3 T cell receptor beta chains were sequenced from one sample in a study of radiation and T cells in renal cell carcinoma (dated by TCRdb to about 2020). Receptors were amplified or captured by the immunoSEQ multiplex PCR assay. In TCRdb, the immuneACCESS table is reduced to in-frame sequences with V and J assigned. These tables do not hold every clone; where another copy was compared, an unresolved V gene accounts for under half, and the others remain unexplained. The sample records about 130,000 clones, more than 70% of which are singletons. The top ten hold 12% of the sample. Sample time point, as interpreted from the label and publication: baseline pretreatment blood. The sample's treatment or condition, from its label and the paper: 15 Gy SBRT to primary tumor, nephrectomy 4 weeks later. Sequencing was performed on blood, taken from a patient whose treatment included radiotherapy and nephrectomy. The receptors shown here come from a woman aged 45-65 years with renal cell carcinoma.

CDR3 region: CASSSKGGVTGELFF. The CDR3 DNA reads TGTGCCAGCAGTTCAAAAGGGGGGGTCACCGGGGAGCTGTTTTTT. The chain links TRBV9 to TRBJ2-2; D is perhaps TRBD2 (7 bases). Deletions cut 5 bases from V and 4 bases from J, with 15 bases between. This CDR3 has 15 amino acids. Germline loops: CDR1 SGDLS, CDR2 YYNGEE.

This sequence joins TRBV30 and TRBJ2-2; no clear D. The CDR3 length is 12 residues. Trimming stripped 3 bases from V and 0 bases from J, with 2 bases between. From germline, CDR1 is GTSNPN and CDR2 SVGIG (reference sequence). The CDR3 DNA sequence: TGTGCCTGGAGCGCGAACACCGGGGAGCTGTTTTTT. This translates into CAWSANTGELFF.

The rearrangement uses TRBV30 and TRBJ1-5, with D perhaps TRBD1 (5 bases). This CDR3 contains 15 residues. Germline lookup yields CDR1 GTSNPN and CDR2 SVGIG (reference sequence). With 3 bases removed from V and 7 bases from J, the gap between germline ends came to 19 bases. The CDR3 reads CAWSLEGRLGQPQHF. In DNA form, the CDR3 reads TGTGCCTGGAGCTTGGAGGGACGACTCGGGCAGCCCCAGCATTTT.